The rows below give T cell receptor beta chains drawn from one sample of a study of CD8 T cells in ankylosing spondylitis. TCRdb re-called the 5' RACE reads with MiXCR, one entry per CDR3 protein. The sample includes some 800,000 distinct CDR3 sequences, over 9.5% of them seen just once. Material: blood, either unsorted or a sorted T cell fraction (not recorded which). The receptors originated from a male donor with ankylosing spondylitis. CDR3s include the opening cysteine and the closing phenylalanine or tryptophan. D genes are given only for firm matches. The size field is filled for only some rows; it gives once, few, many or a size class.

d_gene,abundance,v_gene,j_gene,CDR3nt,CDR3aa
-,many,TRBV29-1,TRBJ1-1,TGCAGCGTTGAAGATCCTCTGGGAACAACTGAAGCTTTCTTT,CSVEDPLGTTEAFF
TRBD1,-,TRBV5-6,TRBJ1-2,TGTGCCAGCAGCTTACCCGGTGGACAGGGGGCAGGCGGCTACACCTTC,CASSLPGGQGAGGYTF
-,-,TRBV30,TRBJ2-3,TGTGCCTGGAGTGTGACACGGGATACGCAGTATTTT,CAWSVTRDTQYF
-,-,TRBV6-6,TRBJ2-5,TGTGCCAGCGGCGGCGAGACCCAGTACTTC,CASGGETQYF
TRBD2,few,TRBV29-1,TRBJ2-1,TGCAGCGTTGGACTAGCGGGGGGGTACTACAATGAGCAGTTCTTC,CSVGLAGGYYNEQFF
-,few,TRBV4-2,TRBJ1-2,TGTGCCAGCAGCCAAGATCCGAGGGGGAACTATGGCTACACCTTC,CASSQDPRGNYGYTF
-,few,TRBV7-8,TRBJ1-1,TGTGCCAGCAGCTATCACGGGACCCTCGACACTGAAGCTTTCTTT,CASSYHGTLDTEAFF
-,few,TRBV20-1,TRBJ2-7,TGCAGTGCTAGAGGTAATAGCGGCAGCTCCTACGAGCAGTACTTC,CSARGNSGSSYEQYF
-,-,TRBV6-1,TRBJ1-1,TGTGCCAGCAGTGGCCGCCTTTTTGGGGTAGGGACTGAAGCTTTCTTT,CASSGRLFGVGTEAFF
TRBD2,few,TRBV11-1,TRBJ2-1,TGTGCCAGCAGCTTAGTCGGGACTAGCGTAATCAATGAGCAGTTCTTC,CASSLVGTSVINEQFF
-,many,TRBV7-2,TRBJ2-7,TGTGCCAGCAGCTCCTGGGGGGCTTCCTACGAGCAGTACTTC,CASSSWGASYEQYF
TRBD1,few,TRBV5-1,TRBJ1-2,TGCGCCAGCAGCCACGGGACAGGAGGCTATGGCTACACCTTC,CASSHGTGGYGYTF
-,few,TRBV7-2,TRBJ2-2,TGTGCCAGCAGCCCATTCGTTCAGTCCGGGGAGCTGTTTTTT,CASSPFVQSGELFF
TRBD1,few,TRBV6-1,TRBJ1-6,TGTGCCAGCAGGAGGACAGGGCAAAATTCACCCCTCCACTTT,CASRRTGQNSPLHF
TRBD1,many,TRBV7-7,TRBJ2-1,TGTGCTAGCAGCTCCGCGACAGGGGACTCCTACAATGAGCAGTTCTTC,CASSSATGDSYNEQFF
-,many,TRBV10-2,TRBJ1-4,TGCGCCAGCAGTGGAGGGGGTATGGGCGAAAAACTGTTTTTT,CASSGGGMGEKLFF
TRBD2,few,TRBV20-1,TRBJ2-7,TGCAGTGCTCCCCGACTAGCTTGGGAGCAGTACTTC,CSAPRLAWEQYF
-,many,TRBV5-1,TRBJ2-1,TGCGCCAGCAGCTTGGGACTACTATATGGGGTCAATGAGCAGTTCTTC,CASSLGLLYGVNEQFF
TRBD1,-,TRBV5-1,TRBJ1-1,TGCGCCAGCAGCATGGGACAGGGGGGCACTGAAGCTTTCTTT,CASSMGQGGTEAFF
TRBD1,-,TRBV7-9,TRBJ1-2,TGTGCCAGCAGCTTCCCTCAGGGGGGGGCGCAGGGCTATGGCTACACCTTC,CASSFPQGGAQGYGYTF
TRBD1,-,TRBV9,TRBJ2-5,TGTGCCAGCGGCCCCACCCCGGGACAGGGAGAGGGGCAGGTGACCCAGTACTTC,CASGPTPGQGEGQVTQYF
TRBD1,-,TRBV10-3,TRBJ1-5,TGTGCCATCAGCCAGAGACAGGGGGCCGATCAGCCCCAGCATTTT,CAISQRQGADQPQHF
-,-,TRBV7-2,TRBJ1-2,TGTGCCAGCAGCTTAGATGGGGCAGGCTTCTATGGCTACACCTTC,CASSLDGAGFYGYTF
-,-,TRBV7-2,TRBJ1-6,TGTGCCAGCAGCCCGCTGGCAGGGAGTTCACCCCTCCACTTT,CASSPLAGSSPLHF
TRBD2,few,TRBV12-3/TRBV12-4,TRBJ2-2,TGTGCCAGCAGTTTACTAGCGGGCTACACCGGGGAGCTGTTTTTT,CASSLLAGYTGELFF
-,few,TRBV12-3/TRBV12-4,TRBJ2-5,TGTGCCAGCAGCTCTGGGACGGCCGAGTACTTC,CASSSGTAEYF
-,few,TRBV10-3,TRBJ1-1,TGTGCCACCCACGGGACACAGAACACTGAAGCTTTCTTT,CATHGTQNTEAFF
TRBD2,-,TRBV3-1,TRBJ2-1,TGTGCCAGCAGTCCGTGGAAGCGGGGATCCTACAATGAGCAGTTCTTC,CASSPWKRGSYNEQFF
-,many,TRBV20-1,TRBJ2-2,TGCAGTGCTAGAGGGGATGACGGTGGTGGTGGGGAGCTGTTTTTT,CSARGDDGGGGELFF
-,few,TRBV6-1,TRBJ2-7,TGTGCCAGCAGTGAAGGAAAACCCTACGAGCAGTACTTC,CASSEGKPYEQYF
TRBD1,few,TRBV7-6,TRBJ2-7,TGTGCCAGCAGTCCGAGGACAGGGGGCGAATACGAGCAGTACTTC,CASSPRTGGEYEQYF
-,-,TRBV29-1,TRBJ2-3,TGCAGCGTCGCTGGGCGGTACACAGATACGCAGTATTTT,CSVAGRYTDTQYF
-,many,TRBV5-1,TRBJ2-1,TGCGCCAGCAGCTTGGGAGATGATTACAATGAGCAGTTCTTC,CASSLGDDYNEQFF
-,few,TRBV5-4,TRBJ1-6,TGTGCCAGCAGCCCATCCCTGCACGATAATTCACCCCTCCACTTT,CASSPSLHDNSPLHF
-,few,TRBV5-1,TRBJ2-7,TGCGCCAGCAGTTCTCGGGAGCAGGAGCAGTACTTC,CASSSREQEQYF
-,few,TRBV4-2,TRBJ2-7,TGTGCCAGCAGCCAAGAGGGCGGAATGAACGAGCAGTACTTC,CASSQEGGMNEQYF
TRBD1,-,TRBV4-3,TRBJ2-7,TGCGCCAGCAGCCAAATCGACAGGGGGTACGAGCAGTACTTC,CASSQIDRGYEQYF
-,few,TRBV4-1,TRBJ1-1,TGCGCCAGCAGCCAAGGGGGAGGGATCACTGAAGCTTTCTTT,CASSQGGGITEAFF
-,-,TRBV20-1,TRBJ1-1,TGCAGTGCTAGGTACAGGGTCCGGGAGAACACTGAAGCTTTCTTT,CSARYRVRENTEAFF
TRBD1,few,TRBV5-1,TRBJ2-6,TGCGCCAGCAGCTTGTTTGGGACAGGGGTTGGTGGGGCCAACGTCCTGACTTTC,CASSLFGTGVGGANVLTF
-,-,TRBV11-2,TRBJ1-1,TGTGCCAGTGGACGGTGGAACACTGAAGCTTTCTTT,CASGRWNTEAFF
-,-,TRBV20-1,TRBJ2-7,TGCAGTGCTAGTGTACAGCGAAACTTCTACGAGCAGTACTTC,CSASVQRNFYEQYF
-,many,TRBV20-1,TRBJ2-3,TGCAGTGCTAGTCCGCTCAATACGCAGTATTTT,CSASPLNTQYF
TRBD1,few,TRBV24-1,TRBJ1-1,TGTGCCACCAGCGCGGACAGGTGGAACACTGAAGCTTTCTTT,CATSADRWNTEAFF
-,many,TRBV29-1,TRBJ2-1,TGCAGTGGTGTTGCGGGATCCTACAATGAGCAGTTCTTC,CSGVAGSYNEQFF
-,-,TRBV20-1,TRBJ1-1,TGCAGTGCTAGCCAGTCGAACACTGAAGCTTTCTTT,CSASQSNTEAFF
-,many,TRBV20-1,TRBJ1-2,TGCAGTGCGCAAAACCGGGGGGACTATGGCTACACCTTC,CSAQNRGDYGYTF
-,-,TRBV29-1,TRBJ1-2,TGCAGCGTTGAGGCCAGGGTGAGAGGTGGCTACACCTTC,CSVEARVRGGYTF
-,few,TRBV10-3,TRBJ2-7,TGTGCCATCACCCGGGACCGACTGTCCTTCGAGCAGTACTTC,CAITRDRLSFEQYF
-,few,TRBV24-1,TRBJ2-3,TGTGCCACCAGTGAGCGGGAAGGCACAGATACGCAGTATTTT,CATSEREGTDTQYF
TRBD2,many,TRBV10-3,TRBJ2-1,TGTGCCATCAGTGAGGGGCGGGGGGCCTACAATGAGCAGTTCTTC,CAISEGRGAYNEQFF
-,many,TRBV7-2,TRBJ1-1,TGTGCCAGCAGCCAACAGGGAGCGGGCACTGAAGCTTTCTTT,CASSQQGAGTEAFF